The 4 T cell receptor beta chains reported below all come from one sample, sequenced in a study of CD8 T cells in Susac syndrome. RNA amounts of 0.5 to 1 ug underwent reverse transcription with random hexamers. TCRdb independently ran MiXCR on the immunoSEQ multiplex PCR reads; one entry per CDR3 protein. The sample lists some 150,000 distinct CDR3 sequences, roughly 95% occurring once. The sequenced sample was CD4+ T cells from PBMCs. The receptors derive from a human donor in good health.

The J gene is TRBJ2-7, the V gene TRBV5-1; 12 nucleotides match TRBD2. CDR1 is SGHRS, CDR2 YFSETQ, per germline. Losses at the gene ends were 3 bases for V and 7 bases for J; bases not matched to a gene: 11. The CDR3 is 16 amino acids. As DNA, the CDR3 is TGCGCCAGCAGCTCATTGACTAGCGGGAGCTATCCAGAGCAGTACTTC. Translated: CASSSLTSGSYPEQYF.

CDR3 coding DNA: TGCAGCGTTGAAGATCGGAGAGACAGGGTCGAGCAGTACTTC. Protein: CSVEDRRDRVEQYF. The chain recombines TRBV29-1 with TRBJ2-7; TRBD1 matches 7 bases. This CDR3 is built from 14 residues. The V segment lost 0 bases and the J segment 6 bases; nucleotides outside the gene matches: 8. Germline V gene sequence: CDR1 SQVTM, CDR2 ANQGSEA.

This rearrangement joins TRBV12-3 or TRBV12-4 to TRBJ1-4, with TRBD1 as a possible D gene (6 bases). V was cut by 6 bases and J by 4 bases, with 12 bases left in between. The CDR3 covers 14 residues. CDR3 in DNA: TGTGCCAGCAGGTTGACAGGCCTTAATGAAAAACTGTTTTTT. It translates to CASRLTGLNEKLFF.

This chain uses TRBV6-4 with TRBJ2-1, with 10 bases that match TRBD2. J was trimmed by 7 bases and V by 7 bases; bases with no gene match: 7. From germline, CDR1 is MRHNA and CDR2 SNTAGT. This CDR3 is built from 14 residues. The CDR3 coding sequence is TGTGCCAGCACTGAGTCTAGCGGGAGTAATGAGCAGTTCTTC. This encodes CASTESSGSNEQFF.